The rows below give T cell receptor beta chains drawn from one sample of a study of PD-L1 blockade in urothelial cancer. Sequenced by immunoSEQ multiplex PCR; TCRdb stores in-frame clones only, minus some. Of 30,000 or so clones listed, 70% to 85% are singletons. This specimen was PBMCs, taken around atezolizumab (anti-PD-L1) treatment. These receptors were taken from a man aged 60 to 75 with urothelial cancer. CDR3s include the opening cysteine and the closing phenylalanine or tryptophan. Fields, in order: clone size, V gene, J gene, D gene, CDR3 protein, CDR3 DNA. D genes are given only for firm matches. A clone size is listed for some rows: how often the clone was seen (once, few, many), or a class if it is expanded.

.	TRBV11-3	TRBJ2-1	TRBD1	CASSMGQLPGNEQFF	TGTGCCAGCAGCATGGGACAGCTCCCGGGGAATGAGCAGTTCTTC
few	TRBV28	TRBJ1-6	.	CASSPSRSPLHF	TGTGCCAGCAGTCCGTCCCGTTCACCCCTCCACTTT
few	TRBV7-3	TRBJ1-1	TRBD1	CASSPFKDRLNTEAFF	TGTGCCAGCAGCCCGTTTAAGGACAGGTTGAACACTGAAGCTTTCTTT
.	TRBV10-1	TRBJ1-5	.	CASSPGAWEPQHF	TGCGCCAGCAGCCCAGGGGCTTGGGAGCCCCAGCATTTT
.	TRBV4-3	TRBJ1-1	TRBD1	CASSHYTDRRDTEAFF	TGCGCCAGCAGCCATTATACGGACAGGAGGGACACTGAAGCTTTCTTT
.	TRBV4-1	TRBJ1-4	TRBD1	CASSQEDRGWEKLFF	TGCGCCAGCAGCCAGGAGGACAGGGGTTGGGAAAAACTGTTTTTT
.	TRBV27	TRBJ2-2	TRBD2	CASTGGGGTGELFF	TGTGCCAGTACCGGGGGGGGTGGCACCGGGGAGCTGTTTTTT
.	TRBV11-2	TRBJ1-5	.	CASSPSADRLYQPQHF	TGTGCCAGCAGCCCCTCAGCTGACAGGCTATATCAGCCCCAGCATTTT
.	TRBV5-6	TRBJ2-7	TRBD2	CASSLDGGGPQYF	TGTGCCAGCAGCTTGGATGGGGGGGGACCCCAGTACTTC
.	TRBV5-4	TRBJ1-6	TRBD1	CASSTGQGTSPLHF	TGTGCCAGCAGTACAGGACAGGGAACTTCACCCCTCCACTTT
many	TRBV9	TRBJ1-5	TRBD1	CASSVGGGSQPQHF	TGTGCCAGCAGCGTAGGAGGGGGCAGTCAGCCCCAGCATTTT
.	TRBV9	TRBJ1-2	TRBD1	CASSPDADRDYGYTF	TGTGCCAGCAGCCCAGATGCCGACAGGGACTATGGCTACACCTTC
.	TRBV7-3	TRBJ2-1	TRBD1	CASRVPGQGAQWNEQFF	TGTGCCAGCAGGGTCCCGGGACAGGGGGCGCAATGGAATGAGCAGTTCTTC
.	TRBV18	TRBJ1-1	.	CASSLDAGNTEAFF	TGTGCCAGCTCACTAGACGCAGGGAACACTGAAGCTTTCTTT
once	TRBV19	TRBJ1-4	.	CASAGRSEIRDNEKLFF	TGTGCCAGTGCCGGGAGAAGCGAAATTAGGGATAATGAAAAACTGTTTTTT
.	TRBV5-1	TRBJ2-1	TRBD2	CASSPGGLAGGHEQFF	TGCGCCAGCAGCCCCGGAGGGCTAGCGGGAGGCCATGAGCAGTTCTTC
.	TRBV9	TRBJ2-7	TRBD2	CASSISGRIDEQYF	TGTGCCAGCAGCATTAGCGGGAGAATCGACGAGCAGTACTTC
.	TRBV5-1	TRBJ2-1	TRBD2	CASRVAGGRNEQFF	TGCGCCAGCAGAGTAGCGGGAGGACGAAATGAGCAGTTCTTC
.	TRBV9	TRBJ2-5	TRBD2	CASSVWAGGREETQYF	TGTGCCAGCAGCGTATGGGCGGGGGGGCGCGAAGAGACCCAGTACTTC
.	TRBV27	TRBJ2-3	.	CASRPWGGGGTDTQYF	TGTGCCAGCAGACCTTGGGGAGGGGGGGGCACAGATACGCAGTATTTT
.	TRBV4-2	TRBJ2-3	TRBD1	CASSQEGTGGMNTQYF	TGTGCCAGCAGCCAAGAGGGGACAGGGGGCATGAATACGCAGTATTTT
once	TRBV5-1	TRBJ2-5	.	CASSFEGHYQETQYF	TGCGCCAGCAGCTTTGAGGGCCACTACCAAGAGACCCAGTACTTC
.	TRBV7-2	TRBJ1-1	.	CASSGRDLNTEAFF	TGTGCCAGCAGCGGGAGAGATTTGAACACTGAAGCTTTCTTT
.	TRBV4-1	TRBJ2-7	.	CASSQAQVDYEQYF	TGCGCCAGCAGCCAAGCACAGGTTGACTACGAGCAGTACTTC
.	TRBV5-1	TRBJ2-1	TRBD2	CASRLTTGTSYYNEQFF	TGCGCCAGCAGGTTGACTACCGGGACTAGCTACTACAATGAGCAGTTCTTC
.	TRBV30	TRBJ2-5	TRBD2	CAWSRHLAGEGTQYF	TGTGCCTGGAGCCGCCATCTAGCGGGGGAGGGGACCCAGTACTTC
.	TRBV4-2	TRBJ2-3	.	CASSQRFDSGRTDTQYF	TGTGCCAGCAGCCAAAGATTCGACAGCGGGCGCACAGATACGCAGTATTTT
once	TRBV27	TRBJ2-7	TRBD1	CASSLSRVRAGGDYEQYF	TGTGCCAGCAGTTTATCTCGAGTGCGGGCAGGGGGCGACTACGAGCAGTACTTC
.	TRBV10-1	TRBJ2-1	TRBD2	CASSESGLAGFF	TGCGCCAGCAGTGAGTCCGGACTAGCAGGGTTCTTC
.	TRBV5-5	TRBJ2-4	.	CASSSSGASTKNIQYF	TGTGCCAGCAGCTCCTCAGGCGCGTCCACCAAAAACATTCAGTACTTC
.	TRBV18	TRBJ1-4	.	CASSPRDPAEKLFF	TGTGCCAGCTCACCACGCGACCCGGCGGAGAAACTGTTTTTT